The 25 T cell receptor beta chains below come from one sample, sequenced in a study of cytomegalovirus exposure and HLA in healthy donors. The primer mix had 60 Vbeta and 13 Jbeta primers. Clones were sequenced by immunoSEQ multiplex PCR, and TCRdb holds only the in-frame ones, with some missing. The profile shows 150,000 to 160,000 clones, 70% to 80% of them singletons. The sequenced sample was PBMCs. The receptors shown here come from a woman aged 40 to 50 in good health and CMV-seronegative.

The rearrangement uses TRBV7-2 and TRBJ1-4; D is possibly TRBD1 (5 bases). This CDR3 is 15 amino acids long. Germline CDR1 SGHTA, CDR2 FQGNSA. V was shortened by 4 bases and J by 7 bases, with 16 bases between the two germline ends. CDR3 nucleotides: TGTGCCAGCAGCTGGGCGGGGGGAGCGGGTGAAAAACTGTTTTTT. This encodes CASSWAGGAGEKLFF.

The chain employs TRBV5-1 and TRBJ2-3; 7 bases fit TRBD1. The CDR3 extends over 13 amino acids. V shed 2 bases, J shed 4 bases, and the junction held 1 base outside the gene matches. Germline CDR1 is SGHRS and CDR2 is YFSETQ. The DNA of the CDR3 is TGCGCCAGCAGCTTCACAGGGGCAGATACGCAGTATTTT. This gives the protein CASSFTGADTQYF.

The chain carries TRBV6-5 and TRBJ2-3; 11 nucleotides agree with TRBD2. Germline V gene data show CDR1 as MNHEY and CDR2 as SVGAGI. V shed 2 bases, J shed 6 bases, and the junction held 4 bases outside the gene matches. This CDR3 has 15 amino acids. The CDR3 DNA follows: TGTGCCAGCAGTTACCGGGTAGCGGGGGGGGATACGCAGTATTTT. This gives the protein CASSYRVAGGDTQYF.

V is TRBV6-6 and J is TRBJ2-5; 9 nucleotides line up with TRBD1. Germline CDR1 and CDR2: MNHNY and SVGAGI (reference sequence). The CDR3 is 14 residues long. The V and J ends lost 5 bases and 5 bases, in that order; junction bases with no gene match: 6. CDR3 residues: CASSRDRDAETQYF. The CDR3 DNA sequence: TGTGCCAGCAGTAGGGACAGGGACGCGGAGACCCAGTACTTC.

Here the CDR3 DNA reads TGTGCCAGCAACCAGGGAGGGGGGAACACTGAAGCTTTCTTT. Protein product: CASNQGGGNTEAFF. V is TRBV2 and J is TRBJ1-1, with a tentative D call TRBD1 (6 bases). V was pared by 7 bases and J by 1 base, with 13 bases between. Per germline, CDR1 SNHLY and CDR2 FYNNEI. This CDR3 contains 14 residues.

The rearrangement joins TRBV5-1 to TRBJ2-1; 9 bases map to TRBD1. The length of the CDR3 is 14 residues. From germline, CDR1 is SGHRS and CDR2 YFSETQ. Trimming took 4 bases from V and 8 from J; bases not matched to a gene: 7. This chain's CDR3 is CASSPGQGLDEQFF. CDR3 DNA: TGCGCCAGCAGCCCGGGACAGGGCTTGGATGAGCAGTTCTTC.

This rearrangement joins TRBV4-2 to TRBJ2-7, with D unresolved. Trimming took off 0 bases at V and 2 bases at J, with 5 bases between the two ends. Germline loops: CDR1 LGHNA, CDR2 YNFKEQ. The CDR3 consists of 13 residues. CDR3 loop: CASSQERAYEQYF. The CDR3 DNA is TGTGCCAGCAGCCAAGAAAGAGCCTACGAGCAGTACTTC.

The V call is TRBV6-4, the J call TRBJ2-3, with no clear D. Trimming cost V 5 bases and J 0 bases, with 6 bases left between them. The CDR3 covers 13 residues. Germline CDR1 reads MRHNA; CDR2 reads SNTAGT. CDR3 loop: CASSKTSTDTQYF. CDR3 DNA sequence: TGTGCCAGCAGTAAGACTAGCACAGATACGCAGTATTTT.

J is TRBJ2-7 and V is TRBV6-6; D is unclear. Germline V CDR1 and CDR2: MNHNY, SVGAGI (reference sequence). Trimming shortened V by 7 bases and J by 0 bases, and 13 bases separated the two germline ends. This CDR3 is built from 14 residues. The CDR3 DNA sequence: TGTGCCAGCACCAGTGTAGCCAGCTCCTACGAGCAGTACTTC. Its protein product is CASTSVASSYEQYF.

V is TRBV27 and J is TRBJ1-1, with D possibly matching TRBD1 (5 bases). Germline V gene lookup returns CDR1 MNHEY and CDR2 SMNVEV (reference sequence). CDR3 size: 14 residues. Between the trimmed V and J ends, which lost 2 bases and 3 bases, there was a span of 10 bases. For the CDR3, the DNA is TGTGCCAGCAGTTTACTGCAGGGATACACTGAAGCTTTCTTT. This gives the protein CASSLLQGYTEAFF.

The rearrangement links TRBV11-3 to TRBJ2-2, with a tentative D call TRBD1 (5 bases). Germline V gene data show CDR1 as SGHNT and CDR2 as YENEEA. V was shortened by 1 base and J by 5 bases, with 8 bases between the two germline ends. This CDR3 is 14 amino acids long. CDR3 sequence: CASSLVSGTGELFF. The DNA for the CDR3 is TGTGCCAGCAGCTTAGTGTCAGGGACCGGGGAGCTGTTTTTT.

This clone was observed a handful of times. V usage is TRBV30 and J usage is TRBJ2-1; 12 nucleotides agree with TRBD2. J was trimmed by 8 bases and V by 2 bases; bases with no gene match: 10. CDR3 length equals 16 residues. Germline V gives CDR1 GTSNPN, CDR2 SVGIG (reference sequence). CDR3 sequence (DNA): TGTGCCTGGAGTAAAGGACTAGCGGGAAGTTCGGATGAGCAGTTCTTC. Translation: CAWSKGLAGSSDEQFF.

The chain is built from TRBV6-5 and TRBJ2-3; a possible D gene is TRBD2 (5 bases). The CDR3 is 14 residues long. Germline CDR1 MNHEY, CDR2 SVGAGI. V lost 8 bases and J 0 bases, leaving 12 bases between the germline ends. CDR3 DNA: TGTGCCAGCTCTATCAGAGGGAGCACAGATACGCAGTATTTT. As protein: CASSIRGSTDTQYF.

The genes are TRBV25-1 and TRBJ1-6; D is uncertain. Looked up from germline, CDR1 is MGHDK and CDR2 is SYGVNS. V was pared by 1 base and J by 4 bases, with 8 bases between. This CDR3 region has 15 residues. The CDR3 is CASSELGRYNSPLHF. Written as DNA, the CDR3 is TGTGCCAGCAGTGAATTGGGCAGATATAATTCACCCCTCCACTTT.

The chain joins TRBV19 to TRBJ2-3, with 12 bases aligning to TRBD1. CDR1 is LNHDA and CDR2 is SQIVND in the germline V gene (reference sequence). CDR3 size: 18 residues. With 3 bases clipped from V and 3 bases from J, the junction kept 10 bases outside the gene matches. The CDR3 sequence: CASSMGGQGASRTDTQYF. The DNA of the CDR3 is TGTGCCAGTAGTATGGGGGGACAGGGGGCTTCTAGAACAGATACGCAGTATTTT.

The rearrangement uses TRBV5-1 and TRBJ1-6, with 8 bases aligning to TRBD1. There are 16 residues in the CDR3. After removal of 4 bases from V and 9 bases from J, the junction contained 12 bases not matched to a gene. Germline V gene data show CDR1 as SGHRS and CDR2 as YFSETQ. This CDR3 is CASSPRTGRNGSPLHF. In DNA, the CDR3 is TGCGCCAGCAGCCCTCGGACAGGGCGGAACGGTTCACCCCTCCACTTT.

The chain recombines TRBV9 with TRBJ2-7, with 12 positions matching TRBD1. Germline-derived CDR1 and CDR2 are SGDLS and YYNGEE. This CDR3 contains 13 residues. The ends lost 7 bases at V and 5 bases at J; junction bases unmatched: 4. Here the CDR3 reads CASRGQGADEQYF. CDR3 DNA: TGTGCCAGCCGGGGACAGGGGGCCGACGAGCAGTACTTC.

This clone was recorded a few times. This sequence joins TRBV13 and TRBJ2-7, with 10 bases that match TRBD2. The CDR3 consists of 17 residues. V lost 4 bases, J lost 2 bases, and 11 bases stayed unmatched. Germline-derived CDR1 and CDR2 are PRHDT and FYEKMQ (reference sequence). CDR3: CASSSPGGLALPYEQYF. The CDR3 DNA reads as TGTGCCAGCAGCTCACCTGGGGGACTAGCGCTCCCCTACGAGCAGTACTTC.

The V call is TRBV10-2, the J call TRBJ2-1; 8 bases are shared with TRBD1. Germline values: CDR1 WSHSY, CDR2 SAAADI. The CDR3 has 15 residues. Trimming at V came to 0 bases and at J to 9 bases, leaving 7 bases not matched to a gene. This CDR3 reads CASSESKDRVGEQFF. The CDR3 bases are TGCGCCAGCAGTGAGTCGAAGGACAGGGTGGGTGAGCAGTTCTTC.

A few counts support this clone. The chain uses TRBV5-5 and TRBJ1-6, with a possible D match to TRBD1 (6 bases). CDR1 and CDR2 (germline): SGHKS, YYEKEE (reference sequence). This CDR3 spans 18 amino acids. Trimming pared 3 bases from V and 7 bases from J, leaving 23 bases between. The CDR3 loop reads CASSSPSAGGVGNSPLHF. The CDR3 bases are TGTGCCAGCAGCTCCCCCTCGGCGGGGGGCGTCGGAAATTCACCCCTCCACTTT.

This sequence joins TRBV7-9 and TRBJ2-1, with TRBD2 as a possible D gene (6 bases). Germline CDR1 is SEHNR and CDR2 is FQNEAQ (reference sequence). The germline V and J ends were trimmed by 7 bases and 2 bases, with 12 bases remaining between them. This CDR3 has 14 amino acids. The CDR3 reads CASNFSGTYNEQFF. DNA of the CDR3: TGTGCCAGCAACTTTAGCGGTACCTACAATGAGCAGTTCTTC.

This clone has just one count. The J gene is TRBJ2-2, the V gene TRBV21-1; the table's TRBD1 call for D was not verified on the DNA. TRBV21-1 is a pseudogene. The CDR3 totals 21 residues. CDR3 nucleotides: TGTGCCAGCAGCAAGCCCCCGGGACAGACCCTATCATCCACGAACACCGGGGAGCTGTTTTTT. This codes for CASSKPPGQTLSSTNTGELFF.

The V and J genes are TRBV18 and TRBJ2-3; no definite D call. The CDR3 contains 9 residues. Germline loops: CDR1 KGHSH, CDR2 LQKENI. V lost 6 bases, J lost 11 bases, and 6 bases lay in between. The chain's CDR3 is CASSPGQYF. CDR3 in DNA: TGTGCCAGCTCCCCGGGGCAGTATTTT. The full variable domain, with the rest looked up from reference TRBV18 and TRBJ2-3, is NAGVMQNPRHLVRRRGQEARLRCSPMKGHSHVYWYRQLPEEGLKFMVYLQKENIIDESGMPKERFSAEFPKEGPSILRIQQVVRGDSAAYFCASSPGQYFGPGTRLTVL.

The V gene is TRBV1, the J gene TRBJ2-5; no check of the table's D call, TRBD2, against the DNA was made. TRBV1 is a pseudogene locus. The CDR3 totals 17 residues. CDR3 amino acids: CTSSQEVTRGIQETQYF. In DNA, the CDR3 is TGCACCAGCAGCCAAGAGGTCACCCGGGGGATACAAGAGACCCAGTACTTC.

The J gene is TRBJ2-7, the V gene TRBV4-1; TRBD2 agrees at 15 bases. This CDR3 is 17 amino acids long. The J segment lost 5 bases and the V segment lost 3 bases, leaving 8 bases of the junction unmatched. The V gene's germline CDR1 is MGHRA and CDR2 YSYEKL. The CDR3 coding sequence is TGCGCCAGCAGCCACGGACTAGCGGGAGGGCCTGGGAACGAGCAGTACTTC. Amino acids: CASSHGLAGGPGNEQYF.